This is a list of T cell receptor beta chains from one sample in a study of identical twins. TCRdb passed the 5' RACE reads through MiXCR, listing each CDR3 protein once. The table has some 1,600,000 distinct CDR3 sequences, around a third seen once; the top ten hold over 0.25%. The sample taken for sequencing was cord blood. These receptors came from a newborn girl in good health. The CDR3 runs from the conserved cysteine through the conserved F or W. Each record gives: V gene, J gene, D gene, clone size, CDR3 DNA, CDR3 protein. D genes are given only for firm matches. Clone size is not always given. Where it is, it says once, few, many or a class for expanded clones.

TRBV20-1	TRBJ2-7	-	-	TGCAGTGCTAGAGCCACAGGGAGCGTACGGTACGAGCAGTACTTC	CSARATGSVRYEQYF
TRBV12-3/TRBV12-4	TRBJ2-1	-	many	TGTGCCAGCAGTTTAATCCGGGGGCCTTACAATGAGCAGTTCTTC	CASSLIRGPYNEQFF
TRBV10-3	TRBJ2-6	TRBD1	-	TGTGCCATCGGGACAGTCTCTGGGGCCAACGTCCTGACTTTC	CAIGTVSGANVLTF
TRBV12-3/TRBV12-4	TRBJ1-1	-	once	TGTGCCGGCAGTTCCAGGGGCATGAACACTGAAGCTTTCTTT	CAGSSRGMNTEAFF
TRBV20-1	TRBJ2-5	-	few	TGCAGTGCCGGGGAGGTAGGAGAGCAGTACTTC	CSAGEVGEQYF
TRBV27	TRBJ2-7	TRBD2	many	TGTGCCAGCAGTCAGGGACTAGCGAGATACGAGCAGTACTTC	CASSQGLARYEQYF
TRBV20-1	TRBJ1-5	-	few	TGCAGTGCTACCCAGACAGGAGATTCCAGCAATCAGCCCCAGCATTTT	CSATQTGDSSNQPQHF
TRBV9	TRBJ2-7	TRBD2	-	TGTCCCAGCAGCATAACGGGACTAGCGGGGATCTACGAGCAGTACTTC	CPSSITGLAGIYEQYF
TRBV2	TRBJ2-7	TRBD2	few	TGTGCCGCCAAAAGGGCGGGAGGGCCGTACGAGCAGTACTTC	CAAKRAGGPYEQYF
TRBV4-1	TRBJ1-2	-	-	TGCGCCAGCAGCCAAGATGGGGCAGGGGAGTTCGGCTACACCTTC	CASSQDGAGEFGYTF
TRBV20-1	TRBJ2-1	TRBD2	few	TGCAGTGCTACCAAACTAGCGGGAGAGTCCTACAATGAGCAGTTCTTC	CSATKLAGESYNEQFF
TRBV6-6	TRBJ1-5	-	few	TGTGCCAGCAGTTACGCGGAGTTTCAGCCCCAGCATTTT	CASSYAEFQPQHF
TRBV28	TRBJ2-7	TRBD1	few	TGTGCCAGCAGGACTAGGACAGGGGACTACGAGCAGTACTTC	CASRTRTGDYEQYF
TRBV5-1	TRBJ2-7	-	few	TGCGCCAGCAGCTTGGTATTCAGGGTCGACGAGCAGTACTTC	CASSLVFRVDEQYF
TRBV5-6	TRBJ2-5	-	few	TGTGCCAGCAGCTACGTAGAAGCAGAGACCCAGTACTTC	CASSYVEAETQYF
TRBV20-1	TRBJ2-1	TRBD2	-	TGCAGTGCACGGAGCCCGTTGGCGGGAGCTGGAGATGAGCAGTTCTTC	CSARSPLAGAGDEQFF
TRBV27	TRBJ2-3	-	few	TGTGCCAGCAGCCCGACCCGGGGGGCGCGCACAGATACGCAGTATTTT	CASSPTRGARTDTQYF
TRBV27	TRBJ1-5	-	-	TGTGCCAGCAGTTTATCAGAGGCAAGGCCCCAGCATTTT	CASSLSEARPQHF
TRBV7-9	TRBJ2-2	-	once	TGTGCCAGCAGCACGGACCTATTAACCGGGGAGCTGTTTTTT	CASSTDLLTGELFF
TRBV20-1	TRBJ2-1	TRBD2	-	TGCAGTGCTAGAAAAGGTCGGACTAGCGGGAGGAAGAGCTCCTACAATGAGCAGTTCTTC	CSARKGRTSGRKSSYNEQFF
TRBV28	TRBJ1-5	TRBD1	-	TGTGCCAGCAGTTTTCTAGCCGGACAGGGCACTAGGCCCCAGCATTTT	CASSFLAGQGTRPQHF
TRBV20-1	TRBJ1-5	-	-	TGCAGTGCCAACGGGGGGCGAGGTAGCAATCAGCCCCAGCATTTT	CSANGGRGSNQPQHF
TRBV9	TRBJ2-5	TRBD1	few	TGTGCCAGCAGCGCCGGACAGGGCCTACAAGAGACCCAGTACTTC	CASSAGQGLQETQYF
TRBV28	TRBJ2-7	-	-	TGTGCCAGCAGTTTAAGGTGGGGCCGACTAGAGGGCTACTACGAGCAGTACTTC	CASSLRWGRLEGYYEQYF
TRBV29-1	TRBJ2-7	TRBD1	many	TGCAGCGTTGAACTGCGGGACAGGGGGTACGAGCAGTACTTC	CSVELRDRGYEQYF
TRBV6-5	TRBJ2-7	TRBD2	few	TGTGCCAGCAGTTACTCAGTCCGGGCGGGGGGCGAGCAGTACTTC	CASSYSVRAGGEQYF
TRBV24-1	TRBJ2-1	TRBD2	few	TGTGCCACCAGTGATTTGCCTGGGAGCCAGCGGGAGTCGCGATACAATGAGCAGTTCTTC	CATSDLPGSQRESRYNEQFF
TRBV12-3/TRBV12-4	TRBJ1-4	-	-	TGTGCCAGCAGGCCAGGAGAAATTAATGAAAAACTGTTTTTT	CASRPGEINEKLFF
TRBV2	TRBJ2-7	-	many	TGTGCCAGCAGTGACAATGAGCAGTACTTC	CASSDNEQYF
TRBV2	TRBJ2-2	-	few	TGTGCCAGCAGGACAGGTTTCACCACCGGGGAGCTGTTTTTT	CASRTGFTTGELFF
TRBV7-7	TRBJ2-7	-	few	TGTGCTAGCAGCTTACTAAGAACCTGGAGAGCCCAAGGACCTAGATTCTCCTACGAGCAGTACTTC	CASSLLRTWRAQGPRFSYEQYF
TRBV12-3/TRBV12-4	TRBJ2-5	TRBD2	-	TGTGCCAGCAGTTTAGGTGAGACTAGCAGGTACTTC	CASSLGETSRYF
TRBV4-1	TRBJ2-1	TRBD2	few	TGCGCCAGCAGCCACAATAGCGGGAGGAACGCCTACAATGAGCAGTTCTTC	CASSHNSGRNAYNEQFF
TRBV28	TRBJ2-1	TRBD2	-	TGTGCCAGCAGGGGGACTAGCGCCCAAAATGAGCAGTTCTTC	CASRGTSAQNEQFF
TRBV12-3/TRBV12-4	TRBJ1-1	-	-	TGTGCCAGCAGTTTAACCCCGGCGGAAGCTTTCTTT	CASSLTPAEAFF